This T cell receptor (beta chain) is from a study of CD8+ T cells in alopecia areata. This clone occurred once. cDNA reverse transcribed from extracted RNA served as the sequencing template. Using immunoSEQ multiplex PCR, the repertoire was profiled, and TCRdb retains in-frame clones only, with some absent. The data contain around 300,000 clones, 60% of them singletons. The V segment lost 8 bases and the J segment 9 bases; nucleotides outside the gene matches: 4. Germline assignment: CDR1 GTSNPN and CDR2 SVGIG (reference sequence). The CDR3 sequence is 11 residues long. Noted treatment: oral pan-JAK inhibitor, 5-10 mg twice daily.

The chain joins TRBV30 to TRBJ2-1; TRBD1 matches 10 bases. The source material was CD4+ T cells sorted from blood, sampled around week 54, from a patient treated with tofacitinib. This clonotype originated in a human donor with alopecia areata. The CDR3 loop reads CAAGQGTEQFF. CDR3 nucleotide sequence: TGTGCCGCGGGACAGGGGACTGAGCAGTTCTTC.